The present T cell receptor beta chain was sequenced within a study of T cell responses to AZD1222 COVID-19 vaccine. The study, taken as a whole, reports: Regions 160-218 and 743-854 dominated among vaccine-associated CD4 TCRs spanning spike. Repertoire sampling was restricted to post-peak T cell response timepoints.

Repertoires were generated with immunoSEQ multiplex PCR, while TCRdb's copy carries only in-frame clones and drops some. The sample holds some 110,000 clones, 80% to 95% seen once. This CDR3 is built from 13 residues. Germline V lookup: CDR1 SGHDN, CDR2 FVKESK. V was shortened by 4 bases and J by 0 bases, with 6 bases between the two germline ends. As for this clone: Its antigen is unknown.

Here the sequenced sample was peripheral blood, taken 28 days after the second AZD1222 dose. This receptor was taken from an adult who received the AZD1222 COVID-19 vaccine. The chain employs TRBV14 and TRBJ1-1; D gene unclear. CDR3 amino acids: CASSPSLNTEAFF. As DNA, the CDR3 is TGTGCCAGCAGCCCATCGTTGAACACTGAAGCTTTCTTT.